A selection of T cell receptor beta chains follows, all from one sample in a study of early T cells in non-severe SARS-CoV-2 infection. From the 5' RACE reads, TCRdb called clonotypes with MiXCR, one entry per CDR3 protein. In the table there are about 55,000 distinct CDR3 sequences, 14% to 15% of which are singletons. Sequences were derived from whole blood, sampled at baseline. The source of these receptors is an adult who was a healthcare worker with PCR-confirmed SARS-CoV-2 infection or an uninfected control (not recorded which). The conserved cysteine and the conserved F or W are not part of the CDR3 here. The order of the fields is V gene, CDR3 length, J gene, CDR3 protein.

TRBV5-5	13	TRBJ2-7	ASSGRQILSYEQY
TRBV7-6	14	TRBJ2-1	ASSQLTGTAYNEQF
TRBV20-1	12	TRBJ2-3	SYEAGEGTDTQY
TRBV4-2	15	TRBJ2-3	ASSQNPGQTSTDTQY
TRBV6-1	14	TRBJ1-5	ASRGQGVRSNQPQH
TRBV6-6	9	TRBJ1-3	ASRIVGTIY
TRBV7-9	13	TRBJ2-6	ASSLGTPGANVLT
TRBV5-1	11	TRBJ2-3	ASSSMPTDTQY
TRBV6-5	12	TRBJ1-2	ASTRAGEIYGYT
TRBV5-6	13	TRBJ2-3	ASSLEAGEGDTQY